These T cell receptor beta chains were read from a single sample in a study of cytomegalovirus exposure and HLA in healthy donors. Assay used: immunoSEQ multiplex PCR; TCRdb lists only in-frame clones, some missing. This sample has roughly 80,000 clones, with 75% to 85% found just once. The source material was PBMCs. Receptor source: a man aged 45-65 years in good health and CMV-seropositive. CDR3s include the opening cysteine and the closing phenylalanine or tryptophan. The D gene is left open where the match is weak. Size is omitted from some rows. Given values are once, few, many or a class for expanded clones.

D gene,J gene,V gene,clone size,CDR3 length,CDR3 DNA,CDR3 protein
-,TRBJ2-5,TRBV19,once,13,TGTGCCAGTAGTGAGGGGACTTTTCAGACCCAGTACTTC,CASSEGTFQTQYF
-,TRBJ1-1,TRBV12-5,-,14,TGTGCTAGTGGAAATGCAGGGCTGAACACTGAAGCTTTCTTT,CASGNAGLNTEAFF
TRBD1,TRBJ2-1,TRBV11-3,-,15,TGTGCCAGCAGCGGGGACCGGGACAGCGACAATGAGCAGTTCTTC,CASSGDRDSDNEQFF
-,TRBJ1-2,TRBV5-1,few,13,TGCGCCAGCAGTTGGGGCTTGGACTATGGCTACACCTTC,CASSWGLDYGYTF
-,TRBJ1-1,TRBV12-5,-,12,TGTGCTAGTGGTTTCCTAACAGGGTGGGCTTTCTTT,CASGFLTGWAFF
-,TRBJ2-1,TRBV7-9,-,11,TGTGCCAGCAGCCAACTCAATGAGCAGTTCTTC,CASSQLNEQFF
-,TRBJ1-2,TRBV19,-,13,TGTGCCGCTCAGGGTGCAGCTAACTATGGCTACACCTTC,CAAQGAANYGYTF
TRBD1,TRBJ2-2,TRBV14,-,14,TGTGCCAGCAGCCGGACAGGGGAAAGGGGGGAGCTGTTTTTT,CASSRTGERGELFF
-,TRBJ2-2,TRBV9,-,13,TGTGCCAGCAGCGTAGCGAGCTCCGGGGAGCTGTTTTTT,CASSVASSGELFF
-,TRBJ1-2,TRBV19,-,14,TGTGCCAGTAGTACCCCCCCCGGGGGAGATGGCTACACCTTC,CASSTPPGGDGYTF
-,TRBJ2-6,TRBV19,-,16,TGTGCCAGTAGTAGGCTAGTCCAAACTGGGGCCAACGTCCTGACTTTC,CASSRLVQTGANVLTF
TRBD2,TRBJ2-5,TRBV7-9,-,14,TGTGCCAGCAGCTTGACTAGCGGGAGTGAGACCCAGTACTTC,CASSLTSGSETQYF
TRBD2,TRBJ2-7,TRBV11-2,once,15,TGTGCCAGCAGTTTGGGACTAGCGGCCTCCTACGAGCAGTACTTC,CASSLGLAASYEQYF
-,TRBJ1-4,TRBV7-9,-,16,TGTTCCAGCAGCTCCCGGGTGGGACAAATGTATGAAAAACTGTTTTTT,CSSSSRVGQMYEKLFF
TRBD2,TRBJ2-7,TRBV10-3,-,14,TGTGCCATCAGTTTAGCGGGAGGGCCCCGCGAGCAGTACTTC,CAISLAGGPREQYF
TRBD2,TRBJ2-7,TRBV6-5,-,14,TGTGCCAGCAGTTCCGGGACTAACACCTACGAGCAGTACTTC,CASSSGTNTYEQYF
-,TRBJ1-1,TRBV19,-,16,TGTGCCAGTAGTATAGATGTGAGACAGACCAACACTGAAGCTTTCTTT,CASSIDVRQTNTEAFF
TRBD2,TRBJ2-2,TRBV5-6,-,16,TGTGCCAGCAGCTCGGGGCTAGCGGGTAACACCGGGGAGCTGTTTTTT,CASSSGLAGNTGELFF
TRBD1,TRBJ1-5,TRBV18,-,13,TGTGCCAGCTCACGGGACAGTAATCAGCCCCAGCATTTT,CASSRDSNQPQHF
TRBD1,TRBJ1-3,TRBV19,-,15,TGTGCCAGTAGTAATAAGGCCCGACAGGGCACCACCATATATTTT,CASSNKARQGTTIYF
-,TRBJ2-1,TRBV7-3,few,12,TGTGCCAGCAGCTCAAACTCGGTAGAGCAGTTCTTC,CASSSNSVEQFF
TRBD2,TRBJ2-7,TRBV28,-,16,TGTGCCAGCAGCAGATTATCGGGAGGATTGTCCTACGAGCAGTACTTC,CASSRLSGGLSYEQYF
-,TRBJ1-5,TRBV7-2,few,17,TGTGCCAGCAGCTTAGGGTCCAGGCCGGGGGAAAATCAGCCCCAGCATTTT,CASSLGSRPGENQPQHF
-,TRBJ2-3,TRBV14,once,15,TGTGCCAGCGGCCAAGATTGGTGGGACTCAGATACGCAGTATTTT,CASGQDWWDSDTQYF
TRBD1,TRBJ2-7,TRBV9,-,12,TGTGCCAGCAGTGGACAGGCGTCTGAGCAGTACTTC,CASSGQASEQYF
TRBD2,TRBJ2-7,TRBV7-9,once,16,TGTGCCAGCAGCTCTCCAGAGCGGGAATATCCGCACGAGCAGTACTTC,CASSSPEREYPHEQYF
-,TRBJ1-1,TRBV11-3,-,13,TGTGCCAGCAGCCCAAACCAGGACACTGAAGCTTTCTTT,CASSPNQDTEAFF
-,TRBJ2-1,TRBV5-1,once,14,TGCGCCAGCAGCGACCGGGTGGGGGGCAATGAGCAGTTCTTC,CASSDRVGGNEQFF
-,TRBJ1-2,TRBV18,few,13,TGTGCCAGCTCTCCTGACAGGACTCAAGGCTACACCTTC,CASSPDRTQGYTF
-,TRBJ2-5,TRBV4-2,once,15,TGTGCCAGCAGCCAAGATTGGGGGCGCCAAGAGACCCAGTACTTC,CASSQDWGRQETQYF
TRBD2,TRBJ2-7,TRBV9,once,15,TGTGCCAGCAGCGCACAGCGGGAGGGCCGCTACGAGCAGTACTTC,CASSAQREGRYEQYF
-,TRBJ2-6,TRBV5-5,-,15,TGTGCCAGCAGCCTATCAGGGGACGGGGCCAACGGCCTGACTTTC,CASSLSGDGANGLTF
-,TRBJ2-6,TRBV10-3,-,15,TGTGCCATCAGCTCCACAGGATCTGGGGCCAACGTCCTGACTTTC,CAISSTGSGANVLTF
-,TRBJ1-1,TRBV5-1,-,15,TGCGCCAGCAGCTTGGAAGGGCAGGGTAACACTGAAGCTTTCTTT,CASSLEGQGNTEAFF
TRBD1,TRBJ1-1,TRBV7-9,-,16,TGTGCCAGCAGCTTTAGTAGTTCGGACAGGCGAGGAAGAGCTTTCTTT,CASSFSSSDRRGRAFF
-,TRBJ1-2,TRBV30,-,14,TGTGCCTGGCAATCCGACCGGGGGGGCTATGGCTACACCTTC,CAWQSDRGGYGYTF
TRBD2,TRBJ2-3,TRBV27,-,14,TGTGCCAGCCTGAAGCGGGAGGGCTCAGATACGCAGTATTTT,CASLKREGSDTQYF
-,TRBJ2-7,TRBV6-5,-,15,TGTGCCAGCAGTTACTCGACAGTAAGCTCCTACGAGCAGTACTTC,CASSYSTVSSYEQYF
TRBD1,TRBJ2-1,TRBV9,-,16,TGTGCCAGCAGCGTAGTTACAGGGGTCTCCTACAATGAGCAGTTCTTC,CASSVVTGVSYNEQFF
-,TRBJ2-7,TRBV7-9,-,14,TGTGCCAGCTCCCTACCGGTGCGCTCCTACGAGCAGTACTTC,CASSLPVRSYEQYF
-,TRBJ1-1,TRBV11-2,-,15,TGTGCCAGCAGCTCCCCAGGACAGAAAAACACTGAAGCTTTCTTT,CASSSPGQKNTEAFF
-,TRBJ2-1,TRBV1,-,14,TGCACCCCTGTTCCCGCGGATTGGTACAATGAGCAGTTCTTC,CTPVPADWYNEQFF
-,TRBJ2-7,TRBV5-1,-,14,TGCGCCAGCAGCTTGGTGCCAGAGGGCTACGAGCAGTACTTC,CASSLVPEGYEQYF
TRBD1,TRBJ2-5,TRBV7-2,-,14,TGTGCCAGCATCCATCGGACAGGGGTCGAGACCCAGTACTTC,CASIHRTGVETQYF
-,TRBJ1-1,TRBV11-3,-,15,TGTGCCAGCAGCAGGTCCCGGGGGTGGAACACTGAAGCTTTCTTT,CASSRSRGWNTEAFF